The 20 T cell receptor beta chains in this list originate from one sample, sequenced in a study of T cells after yellow fever vaccination. Via MiXCR, TCRdb re-called the 5' RACE reads, giving one row per CDR3 protein. The data contain approximately 330,000 distinct CDR3 sequences, roughly 4.3% of them seen just once; the ten biggest clones take up just under 25%. The sample consisted of PBMCs, taken 5 days after the yellow fever booster vaccination. Receptors originate from a man aged 18 to 29 who received the YFV17D yellow fever vaccine.

This clonotype was observed at least ten times. The genes are TRBV4-1 and TRBJ1-5; D gene ambiguous. Germline assignment: CDR1 MGHRA and CDR2 YSYEKL. V was pared by 0 bases and J by 7 bases, with 7 bases between. The CDR3 spans 13 residues. The CDR3 reads CASSQDGFQPQHF. CDR3 DNA sequence: TGCGCCAGCAGCCAAGATGGGTTCCAGCCCCAGCATTTT.

This clonotype was counted only a few times. The V gene is TRBV29-1, the J gene TRBJ2-7; D unclear. This CDR3 comprises 11 residues. Germline CDR1 is SQVTM and CDR2 is ANQGSEA. Trimming took off 6 bases at V and 2 bases at J, with 8 bases between the two ends. This CDR3 is CSVRSPYEQYF. The CDR3 region has the DNA TGCAGCGTACGATCTCCCTACGAGCAGTACTTC.

The rearrangement uses TRBV11-2 and TRBJ2-7; 7 nucleotides line up with TRBD1. Germline values: CDR1 SGHAT, CDR2 FQNNGV. CDR3 length: 14 residues. The junction had 6 bases not matched to a gene; V was cut back by 4 bases and J by 3 bases. CDR3 sequence (DNA): TGTGCCAGCAGCTCGACAGGGAAAAACTACGAGCAGTACTTC. Translating it yields CASSSTGKNYEQYF.

The chain uses TRBV5-4 and TRBJ2-7; D uncertain. The CDR3 extends over 14 amino acids. V dropped 1 base and J dropped 6 bases, with 14 bases sitting between them. The germline V gene has CDR1 SGHNT and CDR2 YYREEE (reference sequence). CDR3 nucleotides: TGTGCCAGCAGCTTGTTCGCAAAGGGTAGCGAGCAGTACGTC. Encoded protein: CASSLFAKGSEQYV.

This clonotype was picked up a small number of times. J is TRBJ2-3 and V is TRBV7-2; tentative D call: TRBD2 (5 bases). Trimming cost V 7 bases and J 4 bases, with 12 bases left between them. Per the germline V gene, CDR1 is SGHTA and CDR2 is FQGNSA. CDR3 length: 13 residues. This chain's CDR3 is CASTRTHADTQYF. The CDR3 DNA reads TGTGCCAGCACCCGGACTCATGCAGATACGCAGTATTTT.

The V and J genes are TRBV19 and TRBJ1-1; 11 nucleotides align to TRBD1. There are 16 residues in the CDR3. Germline V lookup: CDR1 LNHDA, CDR2 SQIVND (reference sequence). The V and J ends lost 2 bases and 6 bases, in that order; junction bases with no gene match: 8. CDR3 nucleotide sequence: TGTGCCAGTAGTATAAGGACAGGGGGCGTCATCGCTGAAGCTTTCTTT. Translating gives CASSIRTGGVIAEAFF.

A few counts support this clonotype. This rearrangement joins TRBV3-2 to TRBJ2-1; whether TRBD2, the table's D call, matches the DNA was not checked. TRBV3-2 is reported as a pseudogene. The CDR3 contains 16 residues. CDR3: CASSLRGPVHPNEQFF. The CDR3 DNA follows: TGTGCCAGCAGCCTGAGGGGCCCGGTTCATCCCAATGAGCAGTTCTTC.

This clonotype was recorded at least ten times. CDR3 nucleotide sequence: TGTGCCAGCAGTTCGGGGGTAACTGAAGCTTTCTTT. It is translated as CASSSGVTEAFF. The chain is built from TRBV6-5 and TRBJ1-1; a possible D gene is TRBD1 (5 bases). The V gene's germline CDR1 is MNHEY and CDR2 SVGAGI. The CDR3 is 12 amino acids. V was clipped by 4 bases and J by 5 bases, with 8 bases between them.

This clonotype has only a few counts. V gene TRBV5-1 combines with J gene TRBJ2-3; 9 bases line up with TRBD1. The CDR3 covers 16 residues. Looked up from germline, CDR1 is SGHRS and CDR2 is YFSETQ. J gave up 2 bases and V 3 bases, and 7 bases lay outside the gene matches. The CDR3 is CASSWGTGIFTDTQYF. Here the CDR3 DNA reads TGCGCCAGCAGCTGGGGGACAGGGATATTCACAGATACGCAGTATTTT.

The chain links TRBV7-3 to TRBJ2-5; 8 bases are shared with TRBD2. Trimming at V came to 1 base and at J to 1 base, leaving 2 bases not matched to a gene. The germline gives CDR1 SGHTA, CDR2 FQGTGA. The CDR3 spans 15 residues. CDR3 in amino acids: CASSLSGGIQETQYF. The CDR3 bases are TGTGCCAGCAGCTTAAGCGGGGGGATCCAAGAGACCCAGTACTTC.

There are a few counts of this clonotype. J is TRBJ2-2 and V is TRBV7-2; 11 bases line up with TRBD1. The germline CDR1 and CDR2 sequences are SGHTA and FQGNSA. The CDR3 is made up of 16 amino acids. V gave up 6 bases and J gave up 6 bases; unmatched junction bases: 9. CDR3 sequence: CASRPGTGGFAGELFF. The CDR3 nucleotides are TGTGCCAGCAGACCCGGGACAGGGGGATTTGCCGGGGAGCTGTTTTTT.

The sample holds a few counts of this clonotype. The CDR3 DNA follows: TGTGCCAGCAGAAGCCGCGGGGGGCGTAGGTCCGGGGAGCTGTTTTTT. Its protein is CASRSRGGRRSGELFF. This sequence joins TRBV7-8 and TRBJ2-2, with TRBD2 matching 8 bases. Per the germline V gene, CDR1 is SGHVS and CDR2 is FQNEAQ. The CDR3 totals 16 residues. Trimming at V came to 6 bases and at J to 6 bases, leaving 12 bases not matched to a gene.

This chain connects TRBV6-5 to TRBJ2-5; 8 nucleotides line up with TRBD1. CDR3 length equals 13 residues. The germline V gene encodes CDR1 MNHEY and CDR2 SVGAGI. Trimming cost V 5 bases and J 8 bases; bases outside gene matches: 7. The CDR3: CASSPDRAGTQYF. In DNA form, the CDR3 reads TGTGCCAGCAGTCCGGACAGGGCGGGTACCCAGTACTTC.

This clonotype was found many times. V is TRBV7-3 and J is TRBJ1-2, with TRBD1 identical over 10 bases. With 4 bases clipped from V and 0 bases from J, the junction kept 2 bases outside the gene matches. This CDR3 spans 15 amino acids. Germline lookup yields CDR1 SGHTA and CDR2 FQGTGA. This CDR3 reads CASSYGQGANYGYTF. In DNA, the CDR3 is TGTGCCAGCAGCTACGGACAGGGGGCTAACTATGGCTACACCTTC.

The rearrangement links TRBV7-2 to TRBJ2-1, with D possibly matching TRBD2 (6 bases). With 5 bases removed from V and 5 bases from J, the gap between germline ends came to 10 bases. The CDR3 length is 13 residues. Germline V gene sequence: CDR1 SGHTA, CDR2 FQGNSA. The CDR3 DNA reads as TGTGCCAGCAGCCTTGGGACTCACAATGAGCAGTTCTTC. It specifies CASSLGTHNEQFF.

The chain employs TRBV5-1 and TRBJ2-2; the D gene could be TRBD1 or TRBD2 (5 bases each). V was clipped by 4 bases and J by 6 bases, with 16 bases between them. CDR1 SGHRS and CDR2 YFSETQ come from the germline V gene. This CDR3 is built from 15 residues. CDR3 DNA sequence: TGCGCCAGCAGCAACGGGGCCACTAGTGCCGGGGAGCTGTTTTTT. Amino acid sequence: CASSNGATSAGELFF.

This clonotype appeared a few times. V is TRBV12-3 or TRBV12-4 and J is TRBJ2-3, with TRBD2 as a possible D gene (5 bases). The CDR3 covers 14 residues. V was pared by 7 bases and J by 2 bases, with 13 bases between. The CDR3, as DNA: TGTGCCAGCACGGACCTTCGGGACACAGATACGCAGTATTTT. Protein product: CASTDLRDTDTQYF.

The chain employs TRBV28 and TRBJ2-7, with D perhaps assigned TRBD1 or TRBD2 (5 bases each). The V end lost 6 bases, the J end lost 6 bases, and 15 bases lay between the germline ends. In germline, CDR1 is MDHEN, CDR2 SYDVKM. This CDR3 has 13 residues. The chain's CDR3 is CASSLSSGSEQYF. The CDR3 DNA follows: TGTGCCAGCAGCCTTAGCTCAGGGAGCGAGCAGTACTTC.

The CDR3 loop reads CSASSLVDGGYTF. In DNA form, the CDR3 reads TGCAGTGCTAGCAGTCTAGTGGATGGTGGCTACACCTTC. This chain uses TRBV20-1 with TRBJ1-2; D ambiguous. Germline CDR1 and CDR2: DFQATT and SNEGSKA (reference sequence). With 3 bases removed from V and 7 bases from J, the gap between germline ends came to 15 bases. This CDR3 contains 13 residues.

The chain employs TRBV6-2 or TRBV6-3 and TRBJ1-5; D uncertain. There are 12 residues in the CDR3. CDR1 is MNHEY and CDR2 is SVGEGT in the germline V gene. V was cut by 9 bases and J by 7 bases, with 13 bases left in between. CDR3 coding DNA: TGTGCCAGTACCCTCCCGGGCCAGCCCCAGCATTTT. As protein: CASTLPGQPQHF.